The 14 T cell receptor beta chains below come from one sample, sequenced in a study of cytomegalovirus exposure and HLA in healthy donors. Researchers ran the PCR with 60 Vbeta and 13 Jbeta primers. TCRdb's copy holds only in-frame clones and misses some; the assay was immunoSEQ multiplex PCR. The table lists about 160,000 clones, 60% to 80% of them singletons. Sequenced input: PBMCs. The receptors derive from a man between 18 and 29 years old in good health and CMV-seropositive.

The chain is built from TRBV5-6 and TRBJ2-1; the match to TRBD2 covers 16 bases. The CDR3 extends over 17 amino acids. In germline, CDR1 is SGHDT, CDR2 YYEEEE. V lost 1 base to trimming and J lost 4 bases; unmatched junction nucleotides: 2. This chain's CDR3 is CASSLMGLAGGYNEQFF. Here the CDR3 DNA reads TGTGCCAGCAGCTTGATGGGACTAGCGGGAGGGTACAATGAGCAGTTCTTC.

The rearrangement links TRBV6-1 to TRBJ2-7; 11 bases map to TRBD2. Germline assignment: CDR1 MNHNS and CDR2 SASEGT. CDR3 length: 15 amino acids. After removal of 3 bases from V and 2 bases from J, the junction contained 3 bases not matched to a gene. This CDR3 is CASSEISGGAYEQYF. For the CDR3, the DNA is TGTGCCAGCAGTGAGATTAGCGGGGGGGCCTACGAGCAGTACTTC.

The V gene is TRBV6-5, the J gene TRBJ2-5, with D possibly matching TRBD1 (6 bases). Near its end, the DNA agrees better with TRBJ2-7, so the J call may be wrong. Germline V gene sequence: CDR1 MNHEY, CDR2 SVGAGI. This CDR3 is built from 15 residues. CDR3 loop: CASSKGQPVSYEQYF. The CDR3 region has the DNA TGTGCCAGCAGTAAGGGACAACCGGTCTCCTACGAGCAGTACTTC.

The CDR3 region is CASSSLRSGNTIYF. CDR3 sequence (DNA): TGTGCCAGCAGCTCCTTGAGGTCTGGAAACACCATATATTTT. This chain joins TRBV6-1 and TRBJ1-3; unclear D gene. This CDR3 spans 14 amino acids. V lost 6 bases and J 1 base, leaving 10 bases between the germline ends. Per germline, CDR1 MNHNS and CDR2 SASEGT.

DNA for the CDR3: TGTGCCAGCTCACAACTAGCGGGAATAGACCATGAGCAGTTCTTC. This translates into CASSQLAGIDHEQFF. V is TRBV18 and J is TRBJ2-1; TRBD2 aligns across 10 bases. From germline, CDR1 is KGHSH and CDR2 LQKENI. CDR3 size: 15 residues. V lost 4 bases, J lost 8 bases, and 8 bases stayed unmatched.

The CDR3 sequence is CASRLNGVSGNTIYF. DNA for the CDR3: TGTGCCAGCAGACTCAACGGAGTCTCTGGAAACACCATATATTTT. V and J are TRBV27 and TRBJ1-3; D unresolved. Deletions cut 6 bases from V and 0 bases from J, with 12 bases between. CDR1 and CDR2 from the germline V gene are MNHEY and SMNVEV (reference sequence). The CDR3 loop spans 15 amino acids.

The chain employs TRBV10-2 and TRBJ2-4; 7 bases are shared with TRBD1. V lost 10 bases and J lost 1; bases outside the gene matches: 19. Germline CDR1 is WSHSY and CDR2 is SAAADI. The CDR3 extends over 18 amino acids. The CDR3 coding sequence is TGCGCCACGACCGGGACAGTGAAATTCCAAGCCGCCAAAAACATTCAGTACTTC. Protein product: CATTGTVKFQAAKNIQYF.

The V call is TRBV9, the J call TRBJ1-6; D might be TRBD1 (6 bases). Trimming shortened V by 0 bases and J by 5 bases, and 12 bases separated the two germline ends. CDR3 length equals 16 residues. Germline V lookup: CDR1 SGDLS, CDR2 YYNGEE. The CDR3 DNA reads TGTGCCAGCAGCGTAGATTGGGGACAACATAATTCACCCCTCCACTTT. It specifies CASSVDWGQHNSPLHF.

J is TRBJ2-1 and V is TRBV11-2; TRBD2 agrees at 13 bases. Trimming removed 5 bases from V and 5 bases from J; junction bases left unmatched: 9. The CDR3 loop spans 17 amino acids. CDR1 SGHAT and CDR2 FQNNGV come from the germline V gene. The CDR3 DNA is TGTGCCAGCAGCATCGCACCCGGGACTAGCGGGAACAATGAGCAGTTCTTC. It encodes CASSIAPGTSGNNEQFF.

The chain uses TRBV25-1 and TRBJ2-7, with 14 bases lining up with TRBD2. J lost 3 bases, V lost 5 bases, and 9 bases had no gene match. The CDR3 is 17 residues long. Germline V gives CDR1 MGHDK, CDR2 SYGVNS. CDR3 loop: CASSLSGTSGRFYEQYF. DNA of the CDR3: TGTGCCAGCAGTCTTTCCGGGACTAGCGGGAGATTCTACGAGCAGTACTTC.

This clone showed up just once. The CDR3 reads CASRTSLYTDTQYF. The CDR3 region has the DNA TGTGCCAGCAGGACTAGCCTTTATACAGATACGCAGTATTTT. This chain joins TRBV25-1 and TRBJ2-3; 7 nucleotides line up with TRBD2. The CDR3 runs to 14 residues. Trimming removed 6 bases from V and 3 bases from J; junction bases left unmatched: 6. Germline CDR1 reads MGHDK; CDR2 reads SYGVNS.

The sample holds a few counts of this clone. This rearrangement joins TRBV10-3 to TRBJ2-7; D perhaps matches TRBD1 (5 bases). Germline assignment: CDR1 ENHRY and CDR2 SYGVKD. With 2 bases removed from V and 0 bases from J, the gap between germline ends came to 5 bases. The CDR3 is 13 amino acids. CDR3 amino acids: CAISEGHSYEQYF. DNA for the CDR3: TGTGCCATCAGTGAGGGACACTCCTACGAGCAGTACTTC.

The chain carries TRBV27 and TRBJ2-7, with no clear D. Trimming shortened V by 3 bases and J by 7 bases, and 10 bases separated the two germline ends. CDR3 length: 12 amino acids. Germline CDR1 is MNHEY and CDR2 is SMNVEV (reference sequence). CDR3 loop: CASSFSGREQYF. The CDR3 nucleotides read TGTGCCAGCAGTTTTTCTGGGCGTGAGCAGTACTTC.

A single count supports this clone. The gene calls are TRBV5-1 and TRBJ1-1; 10 bases align to TRBD1. The ends lost 5 bases at V and 4 bases at J; junction bases unmatched: 5. The germline gives CDR1 SGHRS, CDR2 YFSETQ. The CDR3 covers 14 residues. The CDR3 spells CASRYRTGGTEAFF. For the CDR3, the DNA is TGCGCCAGCAGATATCGGACAGGGGGCACTGAAGCTTTCTTT.